This T cell receptor beta chain was sequenced during a study of blood T cell repertoires in COVID-19. Study-wide background: Sample material is recorded as cDNA or gDNA derived from T cells, B-cell-depleted T cells, or PBMCs.

Measured with immunoSEQ multiplex PCR; TCRdb has only the in-frame clones, and not every one. The profile covers around 300,000 clones, with 80% to 90% appearing a single time and 3% taken by the ten largest. The germline gives CDR1 DFQATT, CDR2 SNEGSKA (reference sequence). There are 10 residues in the CDR3. V was shortened by 6 bases and J by 10 bases, with 10 bases between the two germline ends. The clonotype was recovered from a woman aged 25 to 39 with active or convalescent COVID-19. This chain joins TRBV20-1 and TRBJ2-1; tentatively, D is TRBD2 (6 bases). Material: peripheral blood. CDR3 sequence (DNA): TGCAGTGCCCTAGCGTTAGAGCAGTTCTTC. Translating gives CSALALEQFF.